Shown below are 22 T cell receptor beta chains from a single sample sequenced in a study of post-analysis software for immune sequencing data. Study-level results: Patients carried roughly 5 TRBV segments more frequently than controls did, and TRBV5-6, TRBV5-1 and TRBV20-1 were among them.

Incorporated into the TCR beta cDNA libraries were unique molecular identifiers, which served to reduce PCR and sequencing biases. Via MiXCR, TCRdb re-called the PCR reads, giving one row per CDR3 protein. The table includes hundreds of thousands of distinct CDR3 sequences, about 60% detected once. Their antigen targets remain unknown. Sequencing was carried out using blood. These receptor sequences come from a girl aged 2-10 years with multiple sclerosis.

This chain connects TRBV5-1 to TRBJ2-7, with a weak D call TRBD2 (5 bases). Germline CDR1 is SGHRS and CDR2 is YFSETQ. This CDR3 has 14 residues. Trimming left V 0 bases short and J 1 base short, with 8 bases between. The DNA for the CDR3 is TGCGCCAGCAGCTTGGGAGGGTTATCCTACGAGCAGTACTTC. Translating it yields CASSLGGLSYEQYF.

J is TRBJ2-5 and V is TRBV6-5; 12 positions match TRBD1. CDR1 and CDR2 (germline): MNHEY, SVGAGI. The CDR3 covers 14 residues. V shed 6 bases, J shed 6 bases, and the junction held 5 bases outside the gene matches. The CDR3 DNA reads TGTGCCAGCAGAGGGACAGGGGGCAAACAGACCCAGTACTTC. It is translated as CASRGTGGKQTQYF.

The chain couples TRBV5-1 to TRBJ2-4; the D is unclear. The DNA end is a closer match to TRBJ2-7, so the J assignment may be wrong. The CDR3 runs 13 residues. The germline gives CDR1 SGHRS, CDR2 YFSETQ. CDR3 sequence: CASSLRVDYEQYF. For the CDR3, the DNA is TGCGCCAGCAGCTTGAGAGTCGACTACGAGCAGTACTTC.

This clonotype was detected only a few times. V is TRBV29-1 and J is TRBJ2-3, with 7 bases that match TRBD2. With 0 bases clipped from V and 4 bases from J, the junction kept 4 bases outside the gene matches. The germline V gene has CDR1 SQVTM and CDR2 ANQGSEA. CDR3 length: 14 residues. The CDR3 here is CSVEEGRVPDTQYF. The CDR3 region has the DNA TGCAGCGTTGAAGAGGGGAGGGTCCCAGATACGCAGTATTTT.

The chain employs TRBV20-1 and TRBJ1-1, with D uncertain. Trimming took 1 base from V and 0 from J, leaving 9 bases between them. Looked up from germline, CDR1 is DFQATT and CDR2 is SNEGSKA (reference sequence). CDR3 size: 14 residues. CDR3 in DNA: TGCAGTGCTAGAGGTTCCTCCTTGAACACTGAAGCTTTCTTT. Translated: CSARGSSLNTEAFF.

The V call is TRBV6-5, the J call TRBJ2-7; TRBD1 matches at 8 bases. This CDR3 contains 14 residues. Trimming removed 6 bases from V and 5 bases from J; junction bases left unmatched: 9. Germline CDR1 and CDR2: MNHEY and SVGAGI. CDR3 residues: CASSPIQGANEQYF. CDR3 DNA: TGTGCCAGCAGCCCTATTCAGGGGGCGAACGAGCAGTACTTC.

This chain links TRBV12-3 or TRBV12-4 with TRBJ1-1; a weak D match, TRBD1 (5 bases). This CDR3 is 14 amino acids long. V lost 2 bases and J 4 bases, leaving 11 bases between the germline ends. The CDR3 loop is CASSLTGRGTEAFF. For the CDR3, the DNA is TGTGCCAGCAGTTTAACAGGACGTGGCACTGAAGCTTTCTTT.

The J gene is TRBJ1-2, the V gene TRBV6-5, with 10 bases lining up with TRBD1. Trimming at V came to 0 bases and at J to 4 bases, leaving 8 bases not matched to a gene. Germline assignment: CDR1 MNHEY and CDR2 SVGAGI. The CDR3 consists of 17 residues. DNA of the CDR3: TGTGCCAGCAGTTACTCCGGGACAGGGGAAGCGGCCTATGGCTACACCTTC. Translation gives CASSYSGTGEAAYGYTF.

The rearrangement links TRBV7-9 to TRBJ2-7; 11 bases are shared with TRBD2. This CDR3 is built from 16 residues. The junction had 6 bases not matched to a gene; V was cut back by 5 bases and J by 0 bases. Germline CDR1 is SEHNR and CDR2 is FQNEAQ (reference sequence). CDR3 amino acids: CASSHPGTSGSYEQYF. CDR3 bases: TGTGCCAGCAGCCATCCCGGGACTAGCGGCTCCTACGAGCAGTACTTC.

V gene TRBV4-3 combines with J gene TRBJ2-1; D gene ambiguous. V was shortened by 0 bases and J by 3 bases, with 6 bases between the two germline ends. The length of the CDR3 is 14 residues. Germline V gives CDR1 LGHNA, CDR2 YSLEER. CDR3 sequence: CASSQENVYNEQFF. As DNA, the CDR3 is TGCGCCAGCAGCCAAGAGAATGTCTACAATGAGCAGTTCTTC.

This chain joins TRBV2 and TRBJ1-1; 8 bases are shared with TRBD1. The length of the CDR3 is 16 residues. CDR1 and CDR2 from the germline V gene are SNHLY and FYNNEI. Unmatched junction bases numbered 13, after V lost 6 bases and J lost 4 bases. CDR3 amino acids: CASRGIARGRVTEAFF. For the CDR3, the DNA is TGTGCCAGCAGGGGGATCGCCAGGGGGCGCGTCACTGAAGCTTTCTTT. The complete variable domain, with remaining parts taken from reference TRBV2 and TRBJ1-1, reads EPEVTQTPSHQVTQMGQEVILRCVPISNHLYFYWYRQILGQKVEFLVSFYNNEISEKSEIFDDQFSVERPDGSNFTLKIRSTKLEDSAMYFCASRGIARGRVTEAFFGQGTRLTVV.

The V call is TRBV4-1, the J call TRBJ2-1; 7 bases are a match to TRBD2. Per germline, CDR1 MGHRA and CDR2 YSYEKL. J lost 4 bases, V lost 1 base, and 10 bases had no gene match. The CDR3 spans 17 residues. The CDR3 spells CASSQGPLTSAYNEQFF. CDR3 bases: TGCGCCAGCAGCCAAGGGCCCTTAACTAGCGCGTACAATGAGCAGTTCTTC.

A remark on this clonotype: The junction shows a germline mismatch at one end, possibly a read error. The chain is built from TRBV5-1 and TRBJ2-7, with 14 positions matching TRBD2. The CDR3 contains 18 residues. Per the germline V gene, CDR1 is SGHRS and CDR2 is YFSETQ. The CDR3 protein is CASSLPRLAGGPSHEQYF. The DNA of the CDR3 is TGCGCCAGCAGCTTGCCCAGACTAGCGGGAGGGCCCTCCCACGAGCAGTACTTC. The full variable domain, its missing parts supplied by reference TRBV5-1 and TRBJ2-7, is KAGVTQTPRYLIKTRGQQVTLSCSPISGHRSVSWYQQTPGQGLQFLFEYFSETQRNKGNFPGRFSGRQFSNSRSEMNVSTLELGDSALYLCASSLPRLAGGPSHEQYFGPGTRLTVT.

The genes are TRBV12-5 and TRBJ2-1, with 11 positions matching TRBD2. The germline V gene encodes CDR1 LGHNT and CDR2 FRNRAP. J lost 7 bases, V lost 2 bases, and 1 base had no gene match. The CDR3 length is 14 residues. CDR3 region: CASGLLAGGNEQFF. The DNA of the CDR3 is TGTGCTAGTGGTTTGCTAGCGGGAGGAAATGAGCAGTTCTTC. The full variable domain, rest sourced from reference TRBV12-5 and TRBJ2-1, is DARVTQTPRHKVTEMGQEVTMRCQPILGHNTVFWYRQTMMQGLELLAYFRNRAPLDDSGMPKDRFSAEMPDATLATLKIQPSEPRDSAVYFCASGLLAGGNEQFFGPGTRLTVL.

The rearrangement uses TRBV7-9 and TRBJ2-1; the match to TRBD1 covers 7 bases. The ends lost 3 bases at V and 9 bases at J; junction bases unmatched: 11. Germline values: CDR1 SEHNR, CDR2 FQNEAQ (reference sequence). The CDR3 spans 15 residues. Here the CDR3 reads CASSFLSTGLGEQFF. The CDR3 DNA sequence: TGTGCCAGCAGCTTCCTTTCGACAGGGCTAGGTGAGCAGTTCTTC.

J is TRBJ2-2 and V is TRBV12-3 or TRBV12-4, with 8 positions matching TRBD2. The CDR3 is made up of 15 amino acids. J was trimmed by 5 bases and V by 3 bases; bases with no gene match: 5. The CDR3 reads CASSFNPGGTGELFF. CDR3 sequence (DNA): TGTGCCAGCAGTTTCAACCCGGGAGGGACCGGGGAGCTGTTTTTT.

The chain couples TRBV2 to TRBJ2-1, with D possibly TRBD2 on 6 matching bases. Between the trimmed V and J ends, which lost 7 bases and 6 bases, there was a span of 19 bases. The CDR3 covers 15 residues. CDR1 is SNHLY and CDR2 is FYNNEI in the germline V gene. The CDR3 protein is CASISTTSFVNEQFF. CDR3 in DNA: TGTGCCAGCATTTCTACGACTAGTTTCGTCAATGAGCAGTTCTTC.

The chain uses TRBV12-3 or TRBV12-4 and TRBJ2-5; 13 nucleotides match TRBD2. CDR3 length equals 14 residues. Trimming at V came to 6 bases and at J to 4 bases, leaving 2 bases not matched to a gene. CDR3 sequence: CASRTSGGIETQYF. The CDR3 bases are TGTGCCAGCAGGACTAGCGGGGGGATAGAGACCCAGTACTTC.

This clonotype was recorded only once. The CDR3 spells CATSRGGQGLGYTF. In DNA, the CDR3 is TGTGCCACCAGCAGAGGGGGACAGGGTTTGGGCTACACCTTC. The genes are TRBV15 and TRBJ1-2; 9 bases fit TRBD1. Trimming at V came to 1 base and at J to 8 bases, leaving 5 bases not matched to a gene. Germline values: CDR1 LNHNV, CDR2 YYDKDF (reference sequence). The CDR3 runs 14 residues.

The chain carries TRBV20-1 and TRBJ2-1, with TRBD2 matching over 7 bases. This CDR3 spans 16 amino acids. Germline loops: CDR1 DFQATT, CDR2 SNEGSKA (reference sequence). With 0 bases clipped from V and 0 bases from J, the junction kept 5 bases outside the gene matches. CDR3 region: CSARDLAEYSYNEQFF. CDR3 nucleotides: TGCAGTGCTAGAGATCTAGCGGAATACTCCTACAATGAGCAGTTCTTC.

V gene TRBV5-1 combines with J gene TRBJ2-7; TRBD1 matches 8 bases. V dropped 2 bases and J dropped 2; count of bases not matched to a gene: 3. This CDR3 spans 14 amino acids. Germline V gene data show CDR1 as SGHRS and CDR2 as YFSETQ. CDR3 sequence: CASSFGTGTYEQYF. The CDR3 region has the DNA TGCGCCAGCAGCTTCGGGACAGGAACCTACGAGCAGTACTTC.

The chain uses TRBV20-1 and TRBJ2-1; perhaps TRBD2 as D (5 bases). The V end was cut by 3 bases, the J end by 6 bases, with 9 bases between. This CDR3 comprises 12 residues. Germline lookup yields CDR1 DFQATT and CDR2 SNEGSKA (reference sequence). CDR3 protein: CSARDWVNEQFF. The CDR3 nucleotides are TGCAGTGCTAGGGACTGGGTCAATGAGCAGTTCTTC.